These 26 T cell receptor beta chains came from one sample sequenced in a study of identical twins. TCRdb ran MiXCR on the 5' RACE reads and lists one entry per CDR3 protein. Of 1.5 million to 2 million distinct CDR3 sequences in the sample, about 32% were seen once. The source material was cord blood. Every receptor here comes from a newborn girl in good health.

CDR3 loop: CASRNSRDRVYEQYF. The CDR3 DNA is TGCGCCAGCAGGAACAGCCGGGACAGGGTCTACGAGCAGTACTTC. The gene calls are TRBV5-1 and TRBJ2-7; 9 nucleotides align to TRBD1. The CDR3 loop spans 15 amino acids. J gave up 3 bases and V 5 bases, and 9 bases lay outside the gene matches. The germline V gene has CDR1 SGHRS and CDR2 YFSETQ.

The CDR3 DNA follows: TGTGCCAGCAGCCAACGCGTCCTCGCAGATACGCAGTATTTT. Amino acid sequence: CASSQRVLADTQYF. V and J are TRBV7-2 and TRBJ2-3; no reliable D call. V was cut by 5 bases and J by 4 bases, with 13 bases left in between. Germline CDR1 reads SGHTA; CDR2 reads FQGNSA. CDR3 length: 14 amino acids.

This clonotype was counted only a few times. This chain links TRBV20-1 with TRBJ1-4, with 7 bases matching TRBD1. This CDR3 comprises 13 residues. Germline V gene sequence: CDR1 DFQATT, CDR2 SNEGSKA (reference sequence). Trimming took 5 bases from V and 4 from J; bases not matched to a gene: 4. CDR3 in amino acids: CSAARGVNEKLFF. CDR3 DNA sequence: TGCAGTGCTGCCAGGGGGGTTAATGAAAAACTGTTTTTT.

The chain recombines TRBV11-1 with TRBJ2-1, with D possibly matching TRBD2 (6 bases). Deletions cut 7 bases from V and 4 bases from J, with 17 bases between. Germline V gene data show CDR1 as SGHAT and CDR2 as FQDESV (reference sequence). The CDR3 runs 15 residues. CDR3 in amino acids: CASTAADYPYNEQFF. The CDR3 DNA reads TGTGCCAGCACGGCAGCGGACTATCCTTACAATGAGCAGTTCTTC.

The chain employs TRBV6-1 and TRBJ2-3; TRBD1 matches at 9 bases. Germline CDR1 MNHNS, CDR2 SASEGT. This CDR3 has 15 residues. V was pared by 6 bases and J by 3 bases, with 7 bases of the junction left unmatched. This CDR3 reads CASRSGTGRTDTQYF. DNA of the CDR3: TGTGCCAGCAGATCCGGGACAGGGAGGACAGATACGCAGTATTTT.

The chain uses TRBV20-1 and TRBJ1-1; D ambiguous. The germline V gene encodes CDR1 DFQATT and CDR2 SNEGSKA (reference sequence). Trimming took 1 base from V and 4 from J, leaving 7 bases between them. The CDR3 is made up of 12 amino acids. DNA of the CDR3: TGCAGTGCTAGAGCCTGGGCCACTGAAGCTTTCTTT. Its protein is CSARAWATEAFF.

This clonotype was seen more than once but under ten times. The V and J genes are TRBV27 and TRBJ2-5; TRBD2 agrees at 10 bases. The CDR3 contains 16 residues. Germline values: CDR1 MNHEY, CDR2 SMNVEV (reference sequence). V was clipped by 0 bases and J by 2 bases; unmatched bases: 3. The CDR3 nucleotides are TGTGCCAGCAGTTTATCGGGACTAGCGCGACAAGAGACCCAGTACTTC. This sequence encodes CASSLSGLARQETQYF.

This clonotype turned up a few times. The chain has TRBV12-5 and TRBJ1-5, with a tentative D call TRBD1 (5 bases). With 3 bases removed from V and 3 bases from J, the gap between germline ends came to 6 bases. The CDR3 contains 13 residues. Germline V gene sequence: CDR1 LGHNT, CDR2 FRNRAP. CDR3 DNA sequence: TGTGCTAGTGGTTTTGGACACAATCAGCCCCAGCATTTT. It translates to CASGFGHNQPQHF.

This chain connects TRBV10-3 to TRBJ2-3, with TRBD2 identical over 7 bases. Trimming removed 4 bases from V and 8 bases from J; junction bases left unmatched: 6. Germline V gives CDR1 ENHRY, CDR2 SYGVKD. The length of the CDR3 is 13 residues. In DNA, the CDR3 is TGTGCCATCAGTGGGACTAGTGGGGCTACGCAGTATTTT. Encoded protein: CAISGTSGATQYF.

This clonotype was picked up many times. CDR3 coding DNA: TGTGCCAGCAGTAAGGATTCCTACGAGCAGTACTTC. It is translated as CASSKDSYEQYF. The chain joins TRBV21-1 to TRBJ2-7. TRBV21-1 is a pseudogene locus. The CDR3 sequence is 12 residues long.

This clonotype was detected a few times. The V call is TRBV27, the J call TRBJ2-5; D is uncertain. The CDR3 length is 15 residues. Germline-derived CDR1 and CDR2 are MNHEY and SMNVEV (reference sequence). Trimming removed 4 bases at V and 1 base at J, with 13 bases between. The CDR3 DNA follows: TGTGCCAGCAGTTCGCGAGCCCGGATCCAAGAGACCCAGTACTTC. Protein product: CASSSRARIQETQYF.

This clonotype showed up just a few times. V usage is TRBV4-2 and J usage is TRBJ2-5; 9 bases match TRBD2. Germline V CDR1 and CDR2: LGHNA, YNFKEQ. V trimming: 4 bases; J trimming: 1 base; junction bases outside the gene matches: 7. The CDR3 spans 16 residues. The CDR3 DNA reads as TGTGCCAGCAGCCGGTCGGTAGCGGGGGTCCAAGAGACCCAGTACTTC. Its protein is CASSRSVAGVQETQYF.

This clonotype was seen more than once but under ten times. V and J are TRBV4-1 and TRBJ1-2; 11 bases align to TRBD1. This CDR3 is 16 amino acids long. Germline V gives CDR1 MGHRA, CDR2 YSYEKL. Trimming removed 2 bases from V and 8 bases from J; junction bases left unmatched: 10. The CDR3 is CASSQPPGQGARGYTF. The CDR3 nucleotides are TGCGCCAGCAGCCAACCGCCCGGACAGGGGGCGCGCGGCTACACCTTC.

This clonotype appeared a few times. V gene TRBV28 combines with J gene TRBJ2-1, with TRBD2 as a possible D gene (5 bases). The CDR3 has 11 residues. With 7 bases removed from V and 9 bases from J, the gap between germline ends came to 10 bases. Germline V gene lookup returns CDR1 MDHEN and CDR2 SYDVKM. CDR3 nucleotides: TGTGCCAGCACGGGGAGAAGTGAGCAGTTCTTC. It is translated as CASTGRSEQFF.

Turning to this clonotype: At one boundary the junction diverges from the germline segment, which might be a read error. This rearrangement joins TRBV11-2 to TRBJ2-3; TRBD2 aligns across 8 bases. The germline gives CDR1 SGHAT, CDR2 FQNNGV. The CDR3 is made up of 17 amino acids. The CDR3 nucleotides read TGCGCCAGCAGCTTATTAGCCGGGACTAGAGTCACAGATACGCAGTATTTT. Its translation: CASSLLAGTRVTDTQYF.

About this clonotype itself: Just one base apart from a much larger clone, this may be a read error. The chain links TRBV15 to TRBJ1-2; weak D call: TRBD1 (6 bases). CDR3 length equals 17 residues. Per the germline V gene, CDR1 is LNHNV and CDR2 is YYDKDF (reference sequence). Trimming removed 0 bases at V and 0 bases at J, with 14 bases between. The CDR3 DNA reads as TGTGCCACCAGCAGAGATAAGGGGGTCAGAGCTAACTATGGCTACACCTTC. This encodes CATSRDKGVRANYGYTF.

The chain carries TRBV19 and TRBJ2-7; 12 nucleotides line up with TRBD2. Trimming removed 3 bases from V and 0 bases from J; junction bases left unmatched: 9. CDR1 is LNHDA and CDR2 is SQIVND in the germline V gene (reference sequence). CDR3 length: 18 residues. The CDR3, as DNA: TGTGCCAGTAGTATGACTAGCGGGGGCCTTCCTTACTCCTACGAGCAGTACTTC. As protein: CASSMTSGGLPYSYEQYF.

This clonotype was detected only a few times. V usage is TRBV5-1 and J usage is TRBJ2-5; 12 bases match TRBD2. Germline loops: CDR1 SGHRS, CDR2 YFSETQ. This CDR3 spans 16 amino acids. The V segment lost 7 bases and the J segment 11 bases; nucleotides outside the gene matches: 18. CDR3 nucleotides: TGCGCCAGCCGAACCCCACTAGCGGGGGGCGACAATGAGCAGTACTTC. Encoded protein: CASRTPLAGGDNEQYF.

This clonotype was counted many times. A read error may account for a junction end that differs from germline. The CDR3 reads CASSLRQATNEKLFF. The CDR3 bases are TGTGCCAGCAGTTTGCGACAGGCAACTAATGAAAAACTGTTTTTT. The chain has TRBV5-1 and TRBJ1-4; the D gene is possibly TRBD1 (6 bases). CDR1 is SGHRS and CDR2 is YFSETQ in the germline V gene. CDR3 length: 15 amino acids.

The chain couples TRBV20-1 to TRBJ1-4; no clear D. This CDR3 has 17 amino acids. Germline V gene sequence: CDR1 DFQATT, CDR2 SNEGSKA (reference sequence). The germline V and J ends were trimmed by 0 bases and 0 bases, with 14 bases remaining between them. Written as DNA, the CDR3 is TGCAGTGCTAGAGATCAGTGGCAGCATGCAACTAATGAAAAACTGTTTTTT. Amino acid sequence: CSARDQWQHATNEKLFF.

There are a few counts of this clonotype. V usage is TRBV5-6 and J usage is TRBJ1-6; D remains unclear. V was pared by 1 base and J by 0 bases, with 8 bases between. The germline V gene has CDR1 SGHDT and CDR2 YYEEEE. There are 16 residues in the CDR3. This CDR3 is CASSLLASSYNSPLHF. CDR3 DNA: TGTGCCAGCAGCTTGCTCGCGAGCTCCTATAATTCACCCCTCCACTTT. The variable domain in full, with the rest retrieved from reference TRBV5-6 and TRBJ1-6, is DAGVTQSPTHLIKTRGQQVTLRCSPKSGHDTVSWYQQALGQGPQFIFQYYEEEERQRGNFPDRFSGHQFPNYSSELNVNALLLGDSALYLCASSLLASSYNSPLHFGNGTRLTVT.

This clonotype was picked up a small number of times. In nucleotides, the CDR3 is TGCGCCAGCAGCCAAGTGGAGGGGATCTCCTACGAGCAGTACTTC. Amino acids: CASSQVEGISYEQYF. The rearrangement links TRBV4-1 to TRBJ2-7; D possibly corresponds to TRBD2 (6 bases). CDR3 length: 15 residues. The V end lost 1 base, the J end lost 0 bases, and 10 bases lay between the germline ends. Germline-derived CDR1 and CDR2 are MGHRA and YSYEKL.

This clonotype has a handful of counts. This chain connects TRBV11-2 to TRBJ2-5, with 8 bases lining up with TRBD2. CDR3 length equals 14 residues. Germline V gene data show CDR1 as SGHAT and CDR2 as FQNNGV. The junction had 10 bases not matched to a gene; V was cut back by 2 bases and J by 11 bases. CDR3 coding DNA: TGTGCCAGCAGCTTAACCGGACTAGCCAATGAGCAGTACTTC. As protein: CASSLTGLANEQYF.

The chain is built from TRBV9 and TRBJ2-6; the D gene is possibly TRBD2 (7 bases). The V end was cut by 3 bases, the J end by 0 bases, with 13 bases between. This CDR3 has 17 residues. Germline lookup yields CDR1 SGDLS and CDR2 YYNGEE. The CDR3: CASSEGGASSGANVLTF. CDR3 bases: TGTGCCAGCAGCGAGGGGGGGGCCAGCTCTGGGGCCAACGTCCTGACTTTC.

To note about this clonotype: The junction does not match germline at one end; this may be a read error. CDR3 sequence: CASGELTGGGGGYTF. The DNA of the CDR3 is TGCGCCAGCGGTGAGCTGACAGGGGGCGGCGGAGGCTACACCTTC. The chain links TRBV10-1 to TRBJ1-2; TRBD1 matches 10 bases. The CDR3 extends over 15 amino acids. Germline CDR1 reads WNHNN; CDR2 reads SYGVQD (reference sequence).

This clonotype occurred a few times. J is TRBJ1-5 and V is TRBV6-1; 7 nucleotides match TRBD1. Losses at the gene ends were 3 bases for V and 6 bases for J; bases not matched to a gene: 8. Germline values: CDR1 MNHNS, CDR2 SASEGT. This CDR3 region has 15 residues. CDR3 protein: CASSEVDRSPQPQHF. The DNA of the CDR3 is TGTGCCAGCAGTGAGGTGGACAGGAGCCCTCAGCCCCAGCATTTT.